The rows below give T cell receptor beta chains drawn from one sample of a study of blood T cell repertoires in COVID-19. Assay: immunoSEQ multiplex PCR; the TCRdb copy retains only in-frame clones and omits some. The repertoire has over 250,000 clones, around 91% of them found once; the top ten carry approximately 12%. The material sequenced was peripheral blood. These receptors came from a woman aged 55 to 70 with acute or convalescent COVID-19. Each CDR3 is given with its conserved first and last residue. Fields, in order: clone size, J gene, V gene, D gene, CDR3 DNA, CDR3 protein. The D gene is left open where the match is weak. The size entry is marked missing in some rows and otherwise reads once, few, many or a size class.

- TRBJ1-5 TRBV19 - TGTGCCAGTAGTATATATGGCCAGGGTAGCAATCAGCCCCAGCATTTT CASSIYGQGSNQPQHF
- TRBJ2-7 TRBV4-2 - TGTGCCAGCAGCCAAGATGTTGGCGGCTCCTACGAGCAGTACTTC CASSQDVGGSYEQYF
- TRBJ1-6 TRBV7-2 - TGTGCCAGCAGCTTTGATCGAGCACGGAATTCACCCCTCCACTTT CASSFDRARNSPLHF
- TRBJ2-1 TRBV3-1/TRBV3-2 - TGTGCCAGCAGCCGGGGGGACCCGGGTGAGCAGTTCTTC CASSRGDPGEQFF
- TRBJ1-1 TRBV10-3 TRBD1 TGTGCCATCACCGAGGACAGGGCTGGCACTGAAGCTTTCTTT CAITEDRAGTEAFF
- TRBJ2-1 TRBV29-1 TRBD2 TGCAGCGTTGCGGCTAGCGGGAGATACAATGAGCAGTTCTTC CSVAASGRYNEQFF
- TRBJ2-3 TRBV5-1 - TGCGCCAGCAGCTTGGGGGGCCGGAGCACAGATACGCAGTATTTT CASSLGGRSTDTQYF
- TRBJ2-5 TRBV6-2/TRBV6-3 - TGTGCCAGCAGTCGGGGGTGGATGCGAGAGACCCAGTACTTC CASSRGWMRETQYF
- TRBJ2-2 TRBV28 TRBD2 TGTGCCAGCACCCGAGGGCGCGGGGAGGGAACTGGGGAGCTGTTTTTT CASTRGRGEGTGELFF
- TRBJ1-1 TRBV7-2 - TGTGCCAGCAGCTTTAACGGACAAACAAACACTGAAGCTTTCTTT CASSFNGQTNTEAFF
- TRBJ1-1 TRBV7-3 TRBD1 TGTGCCAGCAGCTTAACGACAGGGGACACTGAAGCTTTCTTT CASSLTTGDTEAFF
- TRBJ1-2 TRBV19 - TGTGCCAGTAGACCCACAGGGCGAAATAACTATGGCTACACCTTC CASRPTGRNNYGYTF
- TRBJ2-5 TRBV18 - TGTGCCAGCTCCCGGACAGAACTCCAAGAGACCCAGTACTTC CASSRTELQETQYF
- TRBJ2-2 TRBV5-6 - TGTGCCAGCAGCTCCACACGCTTGAACACCGGGGAGCTGTTTTTT CASSSTRLNTGELFF
- TRBJ1-2 TRBV21-1 - TGTGCCAGCAGCAAAGCCTCTGGACAGGGAACCTATGGCTACACCTTC CASSKASGQGTYGYTF
- TRBJ1-1 TRBV27 TRBD1 TGTGCCAGCAGTTTAGGACAGGGGTTGGGAGCTTTCTTT CASSLGQGLGAFF
- TRBJ1-5 TRBV30 - TGTGCCTGGGACGGACACTATAGCAATCAGCCCCAGCATTTT CAWDGHYSNQPQHF
- TRBJ2-2 TRBV18 - TGTGCCAGCTCACCAGACTGGATTGAAACCGGGGAGCTGTTTTTT CASSPDWIETGELFF
- TRBJ2-5 TRBV19 TRBD1 TGTGCCAGTAGACAACAGGGGGCGGACGAGACCCAGTACTTC CASRQQGADETQYF
- TRBJ1-4 TRBV6-1 TRBD1 TGTGCCAGCAGTGAAGCGACGGGACAGGGGGTTGAAAAACTGTTTTTT CASSEATGQGVEKLFF
- TRBJ1-2 TRBV13 TRBD1 TGTGCCAGCAGCGCCGGCTCCGGGACAGGGAGATATGGCTACACCTTC CASSAGSGTGRYGYTF
- TRBJ1-5 TRBV6-5 TRBD1 TGTGCCAGCAGTTCGACAGGGTCGGCCAATCAGCCCCAGCATTTT CASSSTGSANQPQHF
- TRBJ1-2 TRBV7-2 - TGTGCCAGCAGCATCCCCCGGGGGGTCACCGCAGTTAACTATGGCTACACCTTC CASSIPRGVTAVNYGYTF
- TRBJ2-1 TRBV7-2 TRBD2 TGTGCCAGCAGCTTCGCGCCGGGACTAGGGACAACCTACAATGAGCAGTTCTTC CASSFAPGLGTTYNEQFF
once TRBJ2-2 TRBV7-7 - TGTGCCAGCAGCCCAGCCGGGTCCTACACCGGGGAGCTGTTTTTT CASSPAGSYTGELFF
- TRBJ2-5 TRBV2 TRBD2 TGTGCCAGCAGGGGGGGACTAGCGGGAGGGCAAGAGACCCAGTACTTC CASRGGLAGGQETQYF
- TRBJ1-2 TRBV5-1 TRBD1 TGCGCCAGCAGCTTGGAGGGACAGCCCTATGGCTACACCTTC CASSLEGQPYGYTF
- TRBJ1-1 TRBV24-1 TRBD1 TGTGCCACCAGTGATCCAGGGGGAGCTGAAGCTTTCTTT CATSDPGGAEAFF
- TRBJ2-1 TRBV11-3 TRBD2 TGTGCCAGCAGCCGCACCAGCGGGAGCTTGAGGTACAATGAGCAGTTCTTC CASSRTSGSLRYNEQFF
- TRBJ1-5 TRBV10-3 TRBD1 TGTGCCATCAGTGGCGACGGGACAGGAGGTCAGCCCCAGCATTTT CAISGDGTGGQPQHF
- TRBJ2-1 TRBV28 TRBD2 TGTGCCAGCAGTAGTGGCGGGGGGGAGCGATCCTACAATGAGCAGTTCTTC CASSSGGGERSYNEQFF
- TRBJ2-1 TRBV5-5 TRBD2 TGTGCCAGCAGCTTAGGACTAGCCCTCATCATCGAGCAGTTCTTC CASSLGLALIIEQFF
- TRBJ1-6 TRBV19 TRBD1 TGTGCCACCCGGACAGGGGGCCTACCCCTCCACTTT CATRTGGLPLHF
- TRBJ1-1 TRBV7-9 - TGTGCCAGCAGTCCCGACTGGGGCAACACTGAAGCTTTCTTT CASSPDWGNTEAFF
- TRBJ1-2 TRBV15 - TGTGCCACCAGGGGCGATTCTAACTATGGCTACACCTTC CATRGDSNYGYTF
- TRBJ2-1 TRBV21-1 - TGTGCCAGCAGCAAAGAAACCGGCGGAGAGCAGTTCTTC CASSKETGGEQFF
- TRBJ1-2 TRBV19 - TGTGCCAGTAGTATCGGTTCGGTTTCCTATGGCTACACCTTC CASSIGSVSYGYTF
- TRBJ1-2 TRBV28 - TGTGCCAGCACCGGGGGAGGGGATGGCTACACCTTC CASTGGGDGYTF
- TRBJ2-1 TRBV4-3 - TGCGCCAGCAGCCAAGATCCAAGGAGTTGGGATGAGCAGTTCTTC CASSQDPRSWDEQFF
once TRBJ1-3 TRBV28 - TGTGCCAGCAGTTTAAGGGGATCCTCTGGAAACACCATATATTTT CASSLRGSSGNTIYF
- TRBJ2-2 TRBV7-9 - TGTGCCAGCAGCTCCCGACAGACGAACACCGGGGAGCTGTTTTTT CASSSRQTNTGELFF
- TRBJ2-1 TRBV6-4 TRBD2 TGTGCCAGCAGTGGATCCTCTAGCGGGAGCTCCTACAATGAGCAGTTCTTC CASSGSSSGSSYNEQFF
- TRBJ1-1 TRBV28 TRBD1 TGTGCCAGCAGGGAAACAGGGGCCATGAACACTGAAGCTTTCTTT CASRETGAMNTEAFF
- TRBJ2-3 TRBV29-1 TRBD1 TGCAGCGTTGAAGCACGGGCACACCGACAGGGGGCGCCAACCACAGATACGCAGTATTTT CSVEARAHRQGAPTTDTQYF
- TRBJ1-2 TRBV27 TRBD1 TGTGCCAGCAGTTTGCGGACAGGGACGGGAAATGGCTACACCTTC CASSLRTGTGNGYTF